This paragraph covers one T cell receptor (beta chain) sequence. Its antigen remains unidentified. This sample is drawn from a study of blood T cells in healthy people across ages. The length of the CDR3 is 15 residues. Deletions cut 6 bases from V and 2 bases from J, with 14 bases between. Germline V gives CDR1 SEHNR, CDR2 FQNEAQ (reference sequence). Study observations and caveats: Compared with aged donors, long-lived donors showed fewer expanded clones, suggesting selection.

It was with a sample-barcoded 5' primer and a J-beta primer mix that a second PCR of about 6 to 11 cycles was run. TCRdb ran MiXCR on the 5' RACE reads and lists one entry per CDR3 protein. The sample includes about 510,000 distinct CDR3 sequences, 25% to 35% of them seen just once. This sample also appeared in a second study, on T cells of mothers and their children. As that report states: Sample barcodes and 2-4 random nucleotides were added by the M1S primer of the second PCR. Per child, around 3 million TCR beta CDR3 reads were obtained, against over 9.5 million per mother.

The clonotype was recovered from a boy between 2 and 15 years old in good health. The chain has TRBV7-9 and TRBJ1-3; no clear D. Sequenced sample: blood. The DNA for the CDR3 is TGTGCCAGCAGTAGAGGGCCGAGGGCTGGAAACACCATATATTTT. It yields the protein CASSRGPRAGNTIYF.